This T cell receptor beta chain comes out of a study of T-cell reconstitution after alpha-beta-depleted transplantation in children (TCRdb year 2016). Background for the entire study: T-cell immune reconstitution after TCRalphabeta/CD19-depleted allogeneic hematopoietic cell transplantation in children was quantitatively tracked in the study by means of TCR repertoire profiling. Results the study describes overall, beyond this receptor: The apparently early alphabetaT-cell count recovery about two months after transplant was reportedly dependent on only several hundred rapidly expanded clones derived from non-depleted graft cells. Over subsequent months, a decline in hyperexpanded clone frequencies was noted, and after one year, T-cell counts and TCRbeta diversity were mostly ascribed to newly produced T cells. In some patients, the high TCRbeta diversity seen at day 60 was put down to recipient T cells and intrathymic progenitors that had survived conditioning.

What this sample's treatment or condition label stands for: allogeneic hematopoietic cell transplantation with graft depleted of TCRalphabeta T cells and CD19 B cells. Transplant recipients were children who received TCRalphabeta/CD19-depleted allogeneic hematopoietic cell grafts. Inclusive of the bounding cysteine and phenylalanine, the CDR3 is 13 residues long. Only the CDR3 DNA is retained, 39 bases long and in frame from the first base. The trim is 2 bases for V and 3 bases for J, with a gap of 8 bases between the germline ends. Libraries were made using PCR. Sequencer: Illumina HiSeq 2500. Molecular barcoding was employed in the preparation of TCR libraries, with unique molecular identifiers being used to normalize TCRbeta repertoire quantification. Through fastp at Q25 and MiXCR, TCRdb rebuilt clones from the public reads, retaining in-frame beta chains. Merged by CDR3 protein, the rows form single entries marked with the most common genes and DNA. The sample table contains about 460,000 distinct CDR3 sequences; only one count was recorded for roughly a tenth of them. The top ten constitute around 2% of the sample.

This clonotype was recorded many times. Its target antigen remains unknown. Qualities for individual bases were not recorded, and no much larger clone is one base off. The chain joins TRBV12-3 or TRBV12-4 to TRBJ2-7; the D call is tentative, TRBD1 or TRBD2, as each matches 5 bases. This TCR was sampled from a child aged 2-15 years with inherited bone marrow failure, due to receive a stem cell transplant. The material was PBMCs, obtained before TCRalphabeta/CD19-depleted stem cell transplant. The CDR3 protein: CASSLPGRYEQYF. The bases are TGTGCCAGCAGTTTACCGGGGCGCTACGAGCAGTACTTC.